The source of this T cell receptor (beta chain) is a study of blood T cell repertoires in COVID-19. Whole-study context: Some COVID-19 samples were acute and others convalescent; all came from the United States, Italy and Spain. Sources were T cells, B-cell-depleted T cells, or PBMCs; the material itself was cDNA or gDNA.

In the authors' methods: Reference gene primer amplification gave estimated nucleated cell counts. Sequenced by immunoSEQ multiplex PCR; TCRdb stores in-frame clones only, minus some. That table furnishes V, J and clone size, whereas the DNA furnished D and trimming. The table has some 110,000 clones, about 76% seen once. CDR1 and CDR2 from the germline V gene are LNHDA and SQIVND (reference sequence). V gave up 3 bases and J gave up 4 bases, with 6 bases separating them. The CDR3 contains 13 residues. Sequencing was done on a sample of peripheral blood. The TCR sequence derives from a woman in her sixties or seventies with acute or convalescent COVID-19. J is TRBJ2-2 and V is TRBV19, with D unclear. CDR3 sequence: CASSILGTGELFF. The CDR3 region has the DNA TGTGCCAGTAGTATCCTAGGCACCGGGGAGCTGTTTTTT. Variable domain in full (rest from reference TRBV19 and TRBJ2-2): DGGITQSPKYLFRKEGQNVTLSCEQNLNHDAMYWYRQDPGQGLRLIYYSQIVNDFQKGDIAEGYSVSREKKESFPLTVTSAQKNPTAFYLCASSILGTGELFFGEGSRLTVL.